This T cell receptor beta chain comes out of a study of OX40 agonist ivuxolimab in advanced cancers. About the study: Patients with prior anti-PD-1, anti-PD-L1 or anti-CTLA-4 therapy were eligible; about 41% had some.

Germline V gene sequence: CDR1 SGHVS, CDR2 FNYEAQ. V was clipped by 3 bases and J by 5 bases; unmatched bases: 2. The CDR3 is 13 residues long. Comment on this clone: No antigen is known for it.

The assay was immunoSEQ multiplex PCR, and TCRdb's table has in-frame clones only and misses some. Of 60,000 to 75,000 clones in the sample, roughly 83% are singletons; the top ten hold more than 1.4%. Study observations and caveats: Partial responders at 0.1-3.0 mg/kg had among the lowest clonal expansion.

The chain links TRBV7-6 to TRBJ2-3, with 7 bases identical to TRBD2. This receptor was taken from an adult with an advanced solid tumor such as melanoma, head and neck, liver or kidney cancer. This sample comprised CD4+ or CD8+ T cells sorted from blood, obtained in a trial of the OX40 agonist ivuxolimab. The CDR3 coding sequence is TGTGCCAGCAGCTTTTCGGGGGGAGATACGCAGTATTTT. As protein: CASSFSGGDTQYF.